The present T cell receptor beta chain was sequenced within a study of response to subunit inactivated influenza vaccine. General study points: Authors suggested each seasonal influenza vaccination recruits few new T cells.

Germline V CDR1 and CDR2: DFQATT, SNEGSKA (reference sequence). There are 16 residues in the CDR3. V was trimmed by 3 bases and J by 0 bases, leaving 15 bases between them. In its sample, this clonotype was seen a few times. Its antigen is not identified. A single record per CDR3 protein comes from TCRdb applying MiXCR to the RT-PCR reads. The data hold about half a million distinct CDR3 sequences, with 25% observed a single time. The TCR comes from a man aged 50 to 59 who received an inactivated influenza vaccine. The V call is TRBV20-1, the J call TRBJ1-5, with a possible D match to TRBD1 (5 bases). Source: CD4+ T cells sorted from PBMCs, taken 5 days after vaccination. The CDR3 here is CSARVGRGRSNQPQHF. The CDR3 region has the DNA TGCAGTGCTAGGGTGGGTAGGGGCCGTAGCAATCAGCCCCAGCATTTT.